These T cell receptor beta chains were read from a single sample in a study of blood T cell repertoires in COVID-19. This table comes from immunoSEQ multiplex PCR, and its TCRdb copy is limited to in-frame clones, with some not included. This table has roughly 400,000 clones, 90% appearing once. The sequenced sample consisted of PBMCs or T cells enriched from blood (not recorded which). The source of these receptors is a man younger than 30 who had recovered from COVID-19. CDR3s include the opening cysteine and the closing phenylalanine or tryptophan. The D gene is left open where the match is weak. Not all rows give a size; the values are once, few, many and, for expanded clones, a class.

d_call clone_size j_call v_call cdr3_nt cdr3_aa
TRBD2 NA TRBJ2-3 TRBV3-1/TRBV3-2 TGTGCCAGCAGCCTCCTCCCCGGAGCTAGCGGGAGGCTCGCAGATACGCAGTATTTT CASSLLPGASGRLADTQYF
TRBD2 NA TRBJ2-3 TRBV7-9 TGTGCCAGCAGCTTACGCGGGGGAGGGACAGATACGCAGTATTTT CASSLRGGGTDTQYF
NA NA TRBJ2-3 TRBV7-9 TGTGCCAGCAGCCTGAGCCCTTTGACAGATACAGATACGCAGTATTTT CASSLSPLTDTDTQYF
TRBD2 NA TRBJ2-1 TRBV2 TGTGCCAGCAGTGACTCTCTAGCGGGAGGTGCTGAGCAGTTCTTC CASSDSLAGGAEQFF
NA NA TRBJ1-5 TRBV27 TGTGCCACCCGGCGGGGAGATAGCAATCAGCCCCAGCATTTT CATRRGDSNQPQHF
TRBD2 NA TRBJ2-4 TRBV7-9 TGTGCCAGCAGCTTAGCTTCAGGGACTACCAAAAACATTCAGTACTTC CASSLASGTTKNIQYF
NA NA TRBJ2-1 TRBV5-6 TGTGCCAGCAGCCCCCTAGCGTCCTCCAATGAGCAGTTCTTC CASSPLASSNEQFF
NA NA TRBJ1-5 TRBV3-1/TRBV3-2 TGTGCCAGCAGCCAAGGATCAACCACGGGACAGCCCCAGCATTTT CASSQGSTTGQPQHF
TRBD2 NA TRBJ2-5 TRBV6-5 TGTGCCAGCATAGGTACCTGGGGGGGTCCCCAGTACTTC CASIGTWGGPQYF
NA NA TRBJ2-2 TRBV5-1 TGCGCCAGCAGCTTGGTTGTCAGGGGGGACACCGGGGAGCTGTTTTTT CASSLVVRGDTGELFF
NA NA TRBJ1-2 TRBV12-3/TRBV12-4 TGTGCCAGCAGTCCGACAGTCCTCTATGGCTACACCTTC CASSPTVLYGYTF
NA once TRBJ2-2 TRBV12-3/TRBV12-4 TGTGCCAGCAGTAAGCAGAACACCGGGGAGCTGTTTTTT CASSKQNTGELFF
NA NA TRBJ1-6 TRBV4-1 TGCGCCAGCAGCCCGATGATTCGAAAGCAGGGTGTTCGGGATTCACCCCTCCACTTT CASSPMIRKQGVRDSPLHF
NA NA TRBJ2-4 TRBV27 TGTGCCAGCAGTTTCTCCCACGGTGTCGGGAACATTCAGTACTTC CASSFSHGVGNIQYF
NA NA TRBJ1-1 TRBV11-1 TGTGCCAGCAGCTTAGGCAGGAACACTGAAGCTTTCTTT CASSLGRNTEAFF
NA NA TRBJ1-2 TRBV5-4 TGTGCCAGCAGCTTACTTCAACAGTATGGCTACACCTTC CASSLLQQYGYTF
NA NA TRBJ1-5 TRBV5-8 TGTGCCAGCAGCTTCGGGGGGGCTCAGCCCCAGCATTTT CASSFGGAQPQHF
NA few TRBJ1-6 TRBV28 TGTGCCAGCAGTTTATTCCTCCGCGGAGGCTCACCCCTCCACTTT CASSLFLRGGSPLHF
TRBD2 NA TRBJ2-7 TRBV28 TGTGCCAGCAGTCGGACTAGCGGGGGGAAGACAGACTACGAGCAGTACTTC CASSRTSGGKTDYEQYF
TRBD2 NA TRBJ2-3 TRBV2 TGTGCCAGCAGTGAACAGTGGGGGACTAGCGGAGATACGCAGTATTTT CASSEQWGTSGDTQYF
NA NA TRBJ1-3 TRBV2 TGTGCCAGCACCCCAGATTCGACTGGAAACACCATATATTTT CASTPDSTGNTIYF
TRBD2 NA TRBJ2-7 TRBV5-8 TGTGCCAGCAGCCAAGGGGATAGCGGGAGGGCCGTCGAGCAGTACTTC CASSQGDSGRAVEQYF
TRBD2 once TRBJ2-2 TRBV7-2 TGTGCCAGCAGCTCCCCGGGGGGAAGGGGCACCGGGGAGCTGTTTTTT CASSSPGGRGTGELFF
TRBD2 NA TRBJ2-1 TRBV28 TGTGCCAGCAGTTTTAACGGGAGGAATAACAATGAGCAGTTCTTC CASSFNGRNNNEQFF
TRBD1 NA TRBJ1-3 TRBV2 TGTGCCAGCAGTGAAGCCAGGGGGCGGGCTGGAAACACCATATATTTT CASSEARGRAGNTIYF
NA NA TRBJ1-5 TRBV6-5 TGTGCCAGCTCGGCAGGCGGCAATCAGCCCCAGCATTTT CASSAGGNQPQHF
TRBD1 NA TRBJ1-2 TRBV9 TGTGCCAGCAGCGGGGACAGGGACTATGGCTACACCTTC CASSGDRDYGYTF
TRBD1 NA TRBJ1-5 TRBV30 TGTGCCTGGGGGGGACAGGGATCGAATCAGCCCCAGCATTTT CAWGGQGSNQPQHF
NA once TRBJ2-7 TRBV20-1 TGCAGTGCTAGAGAGGAGTACGAGCAGTACTTC CSAREEYEQYF
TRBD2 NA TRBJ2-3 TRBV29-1 TGCAGCGCCGGGTCAGCGGGAGGGCTCACAGATACGCAGTATTTT CSAGSAGGLTDTQYF
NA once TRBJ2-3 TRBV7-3 TGTGCCAGCAGCCCCAGATACACAGATACGCAGTATTTT CASSPRYTDTQYF
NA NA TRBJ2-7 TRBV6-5 TGTGCCAGCAGTTATAGGGGGGGGACAGGACTCTACGAGCAGTACTTC CASSYRGGTGLYEQYF
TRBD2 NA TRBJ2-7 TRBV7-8 TGTGCCAGCAGCTTAGGTGGCAGGGAGGGCTACGAGCAGTACTTC CASSLGGREGYEQYF
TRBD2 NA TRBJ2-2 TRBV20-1 TGCAGTGCTAGTGGGACTACTGACACCGGGGAGCTGTTTTTT CSASGTTDTGELFF
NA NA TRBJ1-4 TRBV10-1 TGCGCCAGCAGTGAGTCAGCGGGGGTTGAAAAACTGTTTTTT CASSESAGVEKLFF
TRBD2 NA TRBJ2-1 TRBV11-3 TGTGCCAGCAGCTTAGATACGTCTAGCGGGGTCCGTACGTTCTTC CASSLDTSSGVRTFF
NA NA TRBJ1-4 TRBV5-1 TGCGCCAGCACCTTGAGTGGGACTGACCTCGCAACTAATGAAAAACTGTTTTTT CASTLSGTDLATNEKLFF
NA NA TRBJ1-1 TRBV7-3 TGTGCCAGCAGCTTAACACCCCTTGGTAGGACAGCAGATGAAGCTTTCTTT CASSLTPLGRTADEAFF
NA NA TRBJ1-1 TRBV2 TGTGCCAGCAGGTACAGGGCTGGAACTGAAGCTTTCTTT CASRYRAGTEAFF
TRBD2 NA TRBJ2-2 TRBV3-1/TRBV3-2 TGTGCCACGACTAGCGGGGGTGGAACCGGGGAGCTGTTTTTT CATTSGGGTGELFF
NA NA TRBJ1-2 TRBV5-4 TGTGCCAGCAGCTTGCGGGACTGGAGCACCTTC CASSLRDWSTF
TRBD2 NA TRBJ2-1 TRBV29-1 TGCAGCGTTGAAACCAGCGGGGGCGGCAATGAGCAGTTCTTC CSVETSGGGNEQFF
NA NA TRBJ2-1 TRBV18 TGTGCCAGCTCACCACCGGACAGTAATGAGCAGTTCTTC CASSPPDSNEQFF
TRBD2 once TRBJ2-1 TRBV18 TGTGCCAGCTCCTCAGCGGGGAATGAGCAGTTCTTC CASSSAGNEQFF
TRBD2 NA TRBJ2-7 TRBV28 TGTGCCAGCAGTTTAACTAGCGCCTACGAGCAGTACTTC CASSLTSAYEQYF
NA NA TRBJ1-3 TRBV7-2 TGTGCCAGCAGCTTAATGGCAGGGGCGGGCGGAAACACCATATATTTT CASSLMAGAGGNTIYF
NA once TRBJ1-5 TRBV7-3 TGTGCCAGCAGTTCTAGTTCCGATCAGCCCCAGCATTTT CASSSSSDQPQHF
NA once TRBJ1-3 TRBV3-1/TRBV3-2 TGTGCCAGCAGCTGGGACATCTCTGGAAACACCATATATTTT CASSWDISGNTIYF
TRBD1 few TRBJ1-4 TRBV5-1 TGCGCCAGCAGCCTACAACGGGACAGGGGGCCTTCTAATGAAAAACTGTTTTTT CASSLQRDRGPSNEKLFF
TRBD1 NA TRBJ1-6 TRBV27 TGTGCCAGCAGTTCCTCAGGGGGCTCACCCCTCCACTTT CASSSSGGSPLHF
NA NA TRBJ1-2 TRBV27 TGTGCCAGCAGTAGCGCAGGGAGGAACGGCTACACCTTC CASSSAGRNGYTF
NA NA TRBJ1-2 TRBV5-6 TGTGCCAGCAGCTTGTCGCTGTTTCGCGACTATGGCTACACCTTC CASSLSLFRDYGYTF
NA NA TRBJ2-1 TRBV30 TGTGCCTGGAGTGTACGTCAGGGTGAGCAGTTCTTC CAWSVRQGEQFF
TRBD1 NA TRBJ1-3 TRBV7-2 TGTGCCAGCAGCTTAGTACTGCAGGGGGCAAACACCATATATTTT CASSLVLQGANTIYF
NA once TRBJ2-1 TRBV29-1 TGCAGCGCCGAGGCGAAACCTAATGAGCAGTTCTTC CSAEAKPNEQFF
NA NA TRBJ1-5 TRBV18 TGTGCCAGCTCACCAAGCCAGGGGAGCAATCAGCCCCAGCATTTT CASSPSQGSNQPQHF
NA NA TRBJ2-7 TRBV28 TGTGCCAGCAACGGGACTCCGCTCTACGAGCAGTACTTC CASNGTPLYEQYF
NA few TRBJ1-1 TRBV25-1 TGTGCCAGCAGTGGGGGGCGGTTCCGGGCAGACTCGAACACTGAAGCTTTCTTT CASSGGRFRADSNTEAFF
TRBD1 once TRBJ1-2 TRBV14 TGTGCCAGCAGCCTGAGGACAGGGGGCTATTTGCGGGGCTACACCTTC CASSLRTGGYLRGYTF